This is a list of T cell receptor beta chains from one sample in a study of T cells in localized non-small cell lung cancer. Using immunoSEQ multiplex PCR, the repertoire was profiled, and TCRdb retains in-frame clones only, with some absent. The repertoire includes around 36,000 clones, 70% to 80% of them detected once, and about 35% sits in the top ten. The sample here was PBMCs, taken before any cancer treatment. The receptors were gathered from a woman between 35 and 70 years old with stage II squamous cell lung carcinoma. The conserved cysteine and the conserved F or W are not part of the CDR3 here. The order of the fields is D gene, V gene, J gene, CDR3 protein. A D gene is named only where the DNA matches it firmly.

d_gene: .; v_gene: TRBV9; j_gene: TRBJ2-7; CDR3aa: ASSPSAVAYEQY
d_gene: .; v_gene: TRBV6-5; j_gene: TRBJ2-7; CDR3aa: ASSYGQGTYEQY
d_gene: .; v_gene: TRBV4-2; j_gene: TRBJ1-2; CDR3aa: ASSQDVSQAVANYGYT
d_gene: .; v_gene: TRBV19; j_gene: TRBJ2-1; CDR3aa: ASSIWESAGIEQF
d_gene: TRBD1; v_gene: TRBV7-2; j_gene: TRBJ2-3; CDR3aa: ASSSTGADTQY
d_gene: .; v_gene: TRBV2; j_gene: TRBJ2-5; CDR3aa: ASSEIGGETQY
d_gene: .; v_gene: TRBV5-1; j_gene: TRBJ1-4; CDR3aa: ASSLVGGTQGEKLF
d_gene: .; v_gene: TRBV11-2; j_gene: TRBJ1-2; CDR3aa: ASSFADSQHYGYT
d_gene: TRBD1; v_gene: TRBV4-3; j_gene: TRBJ1-1; CDR3aa: ASSQGGDRNTEAF
d_gene: .; v_gene: TRBV2; j_gene: TRBJ1-1; CDR3aa: ASSVVPSLASAEAF
d_gene: TRBD1; v_gene: TRBV4-1; j_gene: TRBJ2-7; CDR3aa: ASAPQEAGGYEQY
d_gene: TRBD2; v_gene: TRBV4-3; j_gene: TRBJ2-4; CDR3aa: ASSQELAGVTGAKNIQY
d_gene: TRBD1; v_gene: TRBV28; j_gene: TRBJ1-6; CDR3aa: ASRSPGTGSSPLH
d_gene: .; v_gene: TRBV6-5; j_gene: TRBJ1-5; CDR3aa: ASRLAPGGQPQH
d_gene: .; v_gene: TRBV6-6; j_gene: TRBJ2-1; CDR3aa: ASSPTRLVYNEQF
d_gene: .; v_gene: TRBV6-1; j_gene: TRBJ2-3; CDR3aa: ASSERNGVPDTQY
d_gene: TRBD1; v_gene: TRBV10-2; j_gene: TRBJ1-2; CDR3aa: ASSEWGQGLYGYT
d_gene: .; v_gene: TRBV28; j_gene: TRBJ2-1; CDR3aa: ASSLGQDGEQF
d_gene: .; v_gene: TRBV5-4; j_gene: TRBJ2-3; CDR3aa: ASSLWNTDTQY
d_gene: .; v_gene: TRBV5-1; j_gene: TRBJ1-1; CDR3aa: ASSLSLVTNTEAF
d_gene: .; v_gene: TRBV29-1; j_gene: TRBJ2-6; CDR3aa: SVHDRSGANVLT
d_gene: TRBD1; v_gene: TRBV27; j_gene: TRBJ2-3; CDR3aa: ASIPQGQLSTDTQY
d_gene: .; v_gene: TRBV28; j_gene: TRBJ1-5; CDR3aa: ASSLIDISNQPQH
d_gene: .; v_gene: TRBV5-4; j_gene: TRBJ2-4; CDR3aa: ASSGEGGAKNIQY
d_gene: .; v_gene: TRBV15; j_gene: TRBJ2-1; CDR3aa: ATSRAARGVYNEQF
d_gene: TRBD1; v_gene: TRBV7-9; j_gene: TRBJ1-3; CDR3aa: ASSLVRDRVTGNTIY
d_gene: .; v_gene: TRBV7-2; j_gene: TRBJ2-7; CDR3aa: ASSPDYRHGEQY
d_gene: .; v_gene: TRBV7-3; j_gene: TRBJ2-3; CDR3aa: ASSLRRGSTDTQY
d_gene: .; v_gene: TRBV28; j_gene: TRBJ2-7; CDR3aa: ASSLSAETEQY
d_gene: .; v_gene: TRBV6-5; j_gene: TRBJ1-2; CDR3aa: ASSYTPNYGYT
d_gene: .; v_gene: TRBV7-9; j_gene: TRBJ1-1; CDR3aa: ASSYEVTEAF
d_gene: .; v_gene: TRBV6-1; j_gene: TRBJ1-1; CDR3aa: ASRLEPNTEAF
d_gene: .; v_gene: TRBV28; j_gene: TRBJ1-4; CDR3aa: ASSFSGDNEKLF
d_gene: .; v_gene: TRBV4-2; j_gene: TRBJ1-3; CDR3aa: ASSQSQGSGNTIY
d_gene: .; v_gene: TRBV5-1; j_gene: TRBJ2-5; CDR3aa: ASSLGTPGETQY
d_gene: TRBD1; v_gene: TRBV5-1; j_gene: TRBJ2-3; CDR3aa: ASSFPTGGEDTQY
d_gene: TRBD1; v_gene: TRBV7-2; j_gene: TRBJ1-4; CDR3aa: ASSASGGGAGELF
d_gene: TRBD1; v_gene: TRBV7-7; j_gene: TRBJ1-5; CDR3aa: ASSRTGDQPQH
d_gene: .; v_gene: TRBV7-9; j_gene: TRBJ1-1; CDR3aa: ASSSRGAGGQAF
d_gene: TRBD2; v_gene: TRBV29-1; j_gene: TRBJ2-7; CDR3aa: SVAVAGGGYEQY
d_gene: TRBD1; v_gene: TRBV5-6; j_gene: TRBJ1-2; CDR3aa: ASSLRGLGNYGYT
d_gene: .; v_gene: TRBV5-8; j_gene: TRBJ1-2; CDR3aa: ASSYPQGMGYGYT
d_gene: .; v_gene: TRBV7-8; j_gene: TRBJ2-4; CDR3aa: ASSLGAGELAKNIQY
d_gene: .; v_gene: TRBV4-2; j_gene: TRBJ1-1; CDR3aa: ASSQDSGKGTEAF
d_gene: TRBD2; v_gene: TRBV27; j_gene: TRBJ2-7; CDR3aa: ASTDRKASGTYEQY
d_gene: .; v_gene: TRBV5-1; j_gene: TRBJ1-1; CDR3aa: ASRQSTVNTEAF
d_gene: .; v_gene: TRBV5-4; j_gene: TRBJ1-1; CDR3aa: ASSLGAGPLNTEAF
d_gene: .; v_gene: TRBV5-3; j_gene: TRBJ1-6; CDR3aa: ASSLGANSPLH
d_gene: .; v_gene: TRBV19; j_gene: TRBJ2-5; CDR3aa: ASSMGLGIRETQY
d_gene: .; v_gene: TRBV6-5; j_gene: TRBJ1-2; CDR3aa: ASNPTPGGKGYT
d_gene: .; v_gene: TRBV5-1; j_gene: TRBJ1-3; CDR3aa: ASSVTGFNSGNTIY
d_gene: .; v_gene: TRBV4-3; j_gene: TRBJ1-3; CDR3aa: ASSQEVGALGNTIY
d_gene: TRBD1; v_gene: TRBV28; j_gene: TRBJ1-5; CDR3aa: ASSQVQPQGGQGVGNQPQH